This record covers a single TCR beta chain. This sample was taken from a study of response to subunit inactivated influenza vaccine. In TCRdb, the RT-PCR reads were re-called with MiXCR into one record per CDR3 protein. This table holds about 570,000 distinct CDR3 sequences, approximately 11% found once. Between the trimmed V and J ends, which lost 6 bases and 0 bases, there was a span of 5 bases. The germline V gene has CDR1 MNHEY and CDR2 SVGEGT. The CDR3 has 12 residues. This sample also belongs to another study, concerning T cells expressing NK-cell markers. According to that study: With UMIs, 5'RACE template switching was used to make TCR beta cDNA. The sequencing cohort of eight donors included seven HCMV-seropositive individuals and one seronegative individual.

The receptor's source is a man aged 50-59 years who received an inactivated influenza vaccine. This chain uses TRBV6-2 or TRBV6-3 with TRBJ2-5; D ambiguous. The sequenced sample was PBMCs from blood, obtained on the day of vaccination. CDR3 residues: CASSAYQETQYF. The CDR3 DNA sequence: TGTGCCAGCAGCGCGTACCAAGAGACCCAGTACTTC.